This T cell receptor beta chain was recorded in a study of blood T cell repertoires in COVID-19. Study-wide background: Whether acute or convalescent, the COVID-19 samples came from the United States, Italy and Spain. Sample material is recorded as cDNA or gDNA derived from T cells, B-cell-depleted T cells, or PBMCs.

As originally analysed: By means of reference gene primer amplification, nucleated cell counts were estimated. Produced via immunoSEQ multiplex PCR; TCRdb's table is partial and in-frame only. V, J and clone size are those of that table, while D and trimming were read from the DNA. The data show 30,000 to 45,000 clones, about 84% seen once. This clone turned up a few times. Germline CDR1 and CDR2: SGHTA and FQGNSA. The V gene end was trimmed by 1 base and the J gene end by 7 bases; junction bases not matched to a gene: 0. The CDR3 has 14 amino acids. The material sequenced was peripheral blood. V is TRBV7-2 and J is TRBJ2-2; 10 bases match TRBD1. The sequence came from an elderly man with active or convalescent COVID-19. The CDR3 DNA is TGTGCCAGCAGCTTAGGGACAGGGGGCGGGGAGCTGTTTTTT. Its translation: CASSLGTGGGELFF.